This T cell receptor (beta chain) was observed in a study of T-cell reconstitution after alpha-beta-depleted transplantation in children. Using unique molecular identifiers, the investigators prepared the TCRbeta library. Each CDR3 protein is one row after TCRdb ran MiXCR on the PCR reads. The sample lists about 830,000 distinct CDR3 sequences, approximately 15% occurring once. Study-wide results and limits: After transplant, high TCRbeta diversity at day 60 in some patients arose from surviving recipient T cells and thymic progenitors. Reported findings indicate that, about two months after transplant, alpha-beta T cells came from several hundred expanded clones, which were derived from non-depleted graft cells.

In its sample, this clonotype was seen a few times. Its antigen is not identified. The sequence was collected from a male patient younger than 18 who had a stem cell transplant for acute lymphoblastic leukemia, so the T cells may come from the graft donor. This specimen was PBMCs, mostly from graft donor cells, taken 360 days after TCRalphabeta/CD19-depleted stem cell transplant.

This CDR3 is CASSLERAEQYF. CDR3 nucleotide sequence: TGCGCCAGCAGCTTAGAAAGGGCCGAGCAGTACTTC. The chain has TRBV5-1 and TRBJ2-7; D call uncertain. Trimming stripped 2 bases from V and 6 bases from J, with 9 bases between. Germline V lookup: CDR1 SGHRS, CDR2 YFSETQ. The CDR3 loop spans 12 amino acids.